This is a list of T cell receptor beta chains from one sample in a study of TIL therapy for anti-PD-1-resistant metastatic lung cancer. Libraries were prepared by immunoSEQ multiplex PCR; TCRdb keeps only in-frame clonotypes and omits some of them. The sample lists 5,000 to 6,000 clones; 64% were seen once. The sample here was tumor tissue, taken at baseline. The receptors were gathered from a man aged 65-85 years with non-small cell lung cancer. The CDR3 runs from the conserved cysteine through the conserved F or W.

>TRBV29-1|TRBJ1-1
CSVQPNTEAFF
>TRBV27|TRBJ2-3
CASSDSGASTDTQYF
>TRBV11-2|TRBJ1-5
CASSLPRQVNQPQHF
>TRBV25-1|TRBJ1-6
CASRGDSSSYNSPLHF
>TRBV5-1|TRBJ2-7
CASSLGGLEDSYEQYF
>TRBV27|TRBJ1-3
CASSKRTGSLSGNTIYF
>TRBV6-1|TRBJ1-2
CASSEAPREINYGYTF
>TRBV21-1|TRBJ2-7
CASSLLAGGERPYEQYF
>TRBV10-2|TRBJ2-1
CASSGGSYNEQFF
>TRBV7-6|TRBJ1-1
CASSLAPSTEAFF
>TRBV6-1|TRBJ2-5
CASSGGPRVGTRGAQYF
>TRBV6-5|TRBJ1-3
CASSTTGTGNTIYF
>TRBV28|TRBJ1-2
CASIAMGEIGGYTF